The 3 T cell receptor beta chains below all came from one sample that was sequenced in a study of graft-versus-host responses after intestinal transplantation. Libraries were prepared by immunoSEQ multiplex PCR; TCRdb keeps only in-frame clonotypes and omits some of them. Found here are 85,000 to 100,000 clones, about 92% of them singletons; the top ten hold about 2%. Their cognate antigens are unknown. Material: unstimulated CD8+ T cells sorted from spleen or lymph node cells, obtained before intestinal transplant. The source of these receptors is a human donor who received an intestinal transplant.

CDR3 coding DNA: TGTGCCATCAGTGAGGGAGGCACAGATACGCAGTATTTT. It yields the protein CAISEGGTDTQYF. The genes are TRBV10-3 and TRBJ2-3; D is uncertain. Germline CDR1 is ENHRY and CDR2 is SYGVKD. This CDR3 is built from 13 residues. The V end lost 2 bases, the J end lost 1 base, and 4 bases lay between the germline ends.

Details on this clone: Other nucleotide sequences from this sample produce the same CDR3. This chain uses TRBV2 with TRBJ2-3; the D gene is possibly TRBD2 (6 bases). The germline V and J ends were trimmed by 1 base and 4 bases, with 12 bases remaining between them. The germline CDR1 and CDR2 sequences are SNHLY and FYNNEI. This CDR3 comprises 15 residues. The DNA for the CDR3 is TGTGCCAGCAGTGAAGGACTAGGGACTGCAGATACGCAGTATTTT. This sequence encodes CASSEGLGTADTQYF. Supplemented by reference TRBV2 and TRBJ2-3, the full variable domain reads EPEVTQTPSHQVTQMGQEVILRCVPISNHLYFYWYRQILGQKVEFLVSFYNNEISEKSEIFDDQFSVERPDGSNFTLKIRSTKLEDSAMYFCASSEGLGTADTQYFGPGTRLTVL.

The V gene is TRBV7-9, the J gene TRBJ1-1, with 9 bases lining up with TRBD1. Germline lookup yields CDR1 SEHNR and CDR2 FQNEAQ (reference sequence). Germline trimming cut 5 bases from V and 5 bases from J; bases unmatched to any gene: 12. The CDR3 runs to 16 residues. CDR3 sequence: CASSGGGQGLGTEAFF. The CDR3 DNA follows: TGTGCCAGCAGCGGAGGGGGACAGGGATTGGGAACTGAAGCTTTCTTT.